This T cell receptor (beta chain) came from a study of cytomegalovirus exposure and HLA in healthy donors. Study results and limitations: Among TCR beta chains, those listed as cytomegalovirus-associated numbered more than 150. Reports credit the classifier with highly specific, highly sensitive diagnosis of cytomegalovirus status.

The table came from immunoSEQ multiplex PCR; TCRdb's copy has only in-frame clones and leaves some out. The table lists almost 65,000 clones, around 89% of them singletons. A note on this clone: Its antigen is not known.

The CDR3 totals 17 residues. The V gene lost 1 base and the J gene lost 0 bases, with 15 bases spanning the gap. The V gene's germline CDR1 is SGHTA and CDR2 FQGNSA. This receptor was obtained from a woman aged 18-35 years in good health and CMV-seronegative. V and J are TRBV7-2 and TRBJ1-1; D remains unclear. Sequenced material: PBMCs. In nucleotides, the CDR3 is TGTGCCAGCAGCTTAGACCGGGTCGGCTTCATGAACACTGAAGCTTTCTTT. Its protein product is CASSLDRVGFMNTEAFF. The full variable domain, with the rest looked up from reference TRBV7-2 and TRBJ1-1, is GAGVSQSPSNKVTEKGKDVELRCDPISGHTALYWYRQSLGQGLEFLIYFQGNSAPDKSGLPSDRFSAERTGGSVSTLTIQRTQQEDSAVYLCASSLDRVGFMNTEAFFGQGTRLTVV.